The entry below gives a single TCR beta chain sequence along with its context. Its antigen remains unknown. After 5'RACE with constant-segment primers, TCR alpha and TCR beta cDNA libraries carrying sample barcodes and UMIs were obtained. In TCRdb, the 5' RACE reads were re-called with MiXCR into one record per CDR3 protein. The table has about 58,000 distinct CDR3 sequences, 28% seen once. The data were taken from a study of T-cell memory formation after mild COVID-19. Study context: TCR clustering was largely donor specific. Study results and caveats: Prior to infection, memory already included some responding clones, suggesting cross-reactive memory joined. Contracting CD8+ clones were enriched in EMRA, CD4+ mainly in CM and EM.

Trimming stripped 6 bases from V and 7 bases from J, with 10 bases between. Germline V gives CDR1 MNHEY, CDR2 SVGAGI. This CDR3 spans 12 amino acids. The chain joins TRBV6-5 to TRBJ2-1, with a tentative D call TRBD2 (5 bases). Sequencing was performed on PBMCs or a T cell subset sorted from them (not recorded which). This clonotype was sampled from a man in his late teens or twenties who had mild COVID-19 (a few samples of this study predate the infection). Cell type and time point are not known. The CDR3 protein is CASSPTSNEQFF. The CDR3 region has the DNA TGTGCCAGCAGCCCAACTAGTAATGAGCAGTTCTTC.